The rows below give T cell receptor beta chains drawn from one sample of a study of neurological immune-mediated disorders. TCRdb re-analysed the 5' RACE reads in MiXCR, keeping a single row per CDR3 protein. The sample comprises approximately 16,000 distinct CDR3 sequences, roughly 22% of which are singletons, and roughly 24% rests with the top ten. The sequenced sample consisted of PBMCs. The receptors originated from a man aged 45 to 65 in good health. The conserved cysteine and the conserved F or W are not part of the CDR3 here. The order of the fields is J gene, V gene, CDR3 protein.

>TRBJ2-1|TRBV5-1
ASSSEGLVSYNEQF
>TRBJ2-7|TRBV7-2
ASSRAPGAPEQY
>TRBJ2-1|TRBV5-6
ASSFTRVLPNEQF
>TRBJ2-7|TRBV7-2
ASSSGRMSYEQY
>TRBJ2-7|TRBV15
ATSRDRGPWGYEQY
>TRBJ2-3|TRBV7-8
ASSFGLAQFDTQY
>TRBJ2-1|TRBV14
ASSKRERSNEQF
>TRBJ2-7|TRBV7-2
ASSLGTRSYEQY
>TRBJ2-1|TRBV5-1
ASSWAGLYNEQF
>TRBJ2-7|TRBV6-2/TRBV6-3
ATGQGTYEQY
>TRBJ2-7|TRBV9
ASSVGHSLEQY
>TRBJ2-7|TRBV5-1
ASSLAGRGYEQY
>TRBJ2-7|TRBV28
ASVPAGGHEQY
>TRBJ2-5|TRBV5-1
ASSQQLTQY
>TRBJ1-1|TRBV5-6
ASSFSRGNTEAF
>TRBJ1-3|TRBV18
ASSPNSGNTIY
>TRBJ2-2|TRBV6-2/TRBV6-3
ASQEGTVTGELF